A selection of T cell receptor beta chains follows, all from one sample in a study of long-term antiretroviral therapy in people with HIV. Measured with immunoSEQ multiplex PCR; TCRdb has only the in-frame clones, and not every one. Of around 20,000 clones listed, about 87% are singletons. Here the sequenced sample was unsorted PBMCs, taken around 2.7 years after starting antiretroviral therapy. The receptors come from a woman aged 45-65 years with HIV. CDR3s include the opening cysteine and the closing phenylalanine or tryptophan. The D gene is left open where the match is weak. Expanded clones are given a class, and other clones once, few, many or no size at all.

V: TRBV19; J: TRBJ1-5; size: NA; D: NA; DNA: TGTGCCAGTAGTATACAGGTTGGGAGCAATCAGCCCCAGCATTTT; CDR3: CASSIQVGSNQPQHF
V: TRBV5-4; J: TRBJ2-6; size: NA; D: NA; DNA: TGTGCCAGCAGCTACGCCCCTTCTGGGGCCAACGTCCTGACTTTC; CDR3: CASSYAPSGANVLTF
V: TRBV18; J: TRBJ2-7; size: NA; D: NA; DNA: TGTGCCAGCTCAACCTTTCAAACAGACCTTAATAACTACGAGCAGTACTTC; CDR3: CASSTFQTDLNNYEQYF
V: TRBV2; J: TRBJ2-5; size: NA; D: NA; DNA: TGTGCCATGAAGGTGGGGGATAGACAAGAGACCCAGTACTTC; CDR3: CAMKVGDRQETQYF
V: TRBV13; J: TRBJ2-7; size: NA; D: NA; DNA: TGTGCCAGCAGCTTAGGTGCGCCTGGGGTGCAGTACTTC; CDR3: CASSLGAPGVQYF
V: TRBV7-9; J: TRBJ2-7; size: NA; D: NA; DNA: TGTGCCAGCAGCTCGAGCCTGAGCTCCTACGAGCAGTACTTC; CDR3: CASSSSLSSYEQYF
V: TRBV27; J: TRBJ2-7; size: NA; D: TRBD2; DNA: TGTGCCAGCAGTTTCCGGCGGGAGGGCTACGAGCAGTACTTC; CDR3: CASSFRREGYEQYF
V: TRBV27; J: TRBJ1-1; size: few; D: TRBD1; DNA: TGTGCCAGCAGTCAAACGCGATCAGGGGGCACTGAAGCTTTCTTT; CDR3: CASSQTRSGGTEAFF
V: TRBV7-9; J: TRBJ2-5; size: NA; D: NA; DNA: TGTGCCAGCAGCTTAAGTTCGTGGGGGAACCAAGAGACCCAGTACTTC; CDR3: CASSLSSWGNQETQYF
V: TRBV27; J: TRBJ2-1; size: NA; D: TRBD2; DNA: TGTGCCAGCAGTTTCTCTAGCGGGGGTTTTAATGAGCAGTTCTTC; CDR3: CASSFSSGGFNEQFF
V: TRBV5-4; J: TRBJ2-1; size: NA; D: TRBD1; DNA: TGTGCCAGCAGCTTCGGACAGGGCAATGAGCAGTTCTTC; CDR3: CASSFGQGNEQFF
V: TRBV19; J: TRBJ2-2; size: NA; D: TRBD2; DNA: TGTGCCAGTAGTCCGAGCGGGAGCATAGCCACCGGGGAGCTGTTTTTT; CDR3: CASSPSGSIATGELFF
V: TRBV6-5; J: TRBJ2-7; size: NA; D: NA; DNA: TGTGCCACCAGAACCCGGGGTACCCACTCCTACGAGCAGTACTTC; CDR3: CATRTRGTHSYEQYF
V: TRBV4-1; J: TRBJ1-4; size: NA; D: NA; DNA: TGCGCCAGCAGCCAAGATGGGCAGATCGCAACTAATGAAAAACTGTTTTTT; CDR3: CASSQDGQIATNEKLFF
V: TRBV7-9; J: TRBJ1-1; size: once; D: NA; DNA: TGTGCCAGCAGCCCGCGAACAGCGGTCACTGAAGCTTTCTTT; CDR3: CASSPRTAVTEAFF
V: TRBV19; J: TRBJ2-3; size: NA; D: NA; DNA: TGTGCCAGTAGTCCCGTAGCGAGAGATACGCAGTATTTT; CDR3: CASSPVARDTQYF
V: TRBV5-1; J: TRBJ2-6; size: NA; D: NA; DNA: TGCGCCAGCATGGCAGGGTCTGGGGCCAACGTCCTGACTTTC; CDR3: CASMAGSGANVLTF
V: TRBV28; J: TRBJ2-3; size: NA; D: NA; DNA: TGTGCCAGCAGTTTAAGCGACCCAAGCACAGATACGCAGTATTTT; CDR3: CASSLSDPSTDTQYF
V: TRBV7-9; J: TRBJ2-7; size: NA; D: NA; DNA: TGTGCCAGCAGCCAAGACAGAAGTCTCGGCGAGCAGTACTTC; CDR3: CASSQDRSLGEQYF
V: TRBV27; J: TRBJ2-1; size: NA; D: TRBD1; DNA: TGTGCCAGCAGCTTCGTCCGGGACAGGGTATACAATGAGCAGTTCTTC; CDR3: CASSFVRDRVYNEQFF
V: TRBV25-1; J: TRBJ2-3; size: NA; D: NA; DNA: TGTGCCAGCAGTGAAGGGTTAGGGTTCCCAGATACGCAGTATTTT; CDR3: CASSEGLGFPDTQYF
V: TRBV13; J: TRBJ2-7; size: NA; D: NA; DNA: TGTGCCAGCAGCGGGGTGTTAGTACGCGAGCAGTACTTC; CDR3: CASSGVLVREQYF
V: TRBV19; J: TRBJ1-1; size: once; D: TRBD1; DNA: TGTGCCAGCCACTACCCAGGGGGCGCGAACACTGAAGCTTTCTTT; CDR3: CASHYPGGANTEAFF
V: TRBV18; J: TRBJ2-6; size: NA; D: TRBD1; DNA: TGTGCCAGCTCACTGACTACAGGGGGCGCACGGGTTGGGGCCAACGTCCTGACTTTC; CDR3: CASSLTTGGARVGANVLTF
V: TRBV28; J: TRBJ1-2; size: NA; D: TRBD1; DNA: TGTGCCAGCAGCTTGAACGGACAGGGGGCGCCGGACTATGGCTACACCTTC; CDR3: CASSLNGQGAPDYGYTF
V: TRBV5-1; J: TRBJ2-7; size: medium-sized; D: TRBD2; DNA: TGCGCCAGCAGCTTTGGCGGGAGCTACGAGCAGTACTTC; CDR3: CASSFGGSYEQYF
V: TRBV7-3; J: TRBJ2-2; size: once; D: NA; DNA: TGTGCCAGCAGCGGCGGGTCCGGGGAGCTGTTTTTT; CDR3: CASSGGSGELFF
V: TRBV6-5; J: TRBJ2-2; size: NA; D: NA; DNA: TGTGCCAGCAGACCTCTGCAGGGGACCGCCGAGCTGTTTTTT; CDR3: CASRPLQGTAELFF
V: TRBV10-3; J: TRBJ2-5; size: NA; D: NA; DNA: TGTGCCATCAGTGTCCGGGGTCTGGAGACCCAGTACTTC; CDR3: CAISVRGLETQYF
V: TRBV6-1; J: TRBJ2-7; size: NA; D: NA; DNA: TGTGCCAGCAGTGTAAATCAGGGTTTTTTAGACGAGCAGTACTTC; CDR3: CASSVNQGFLDEQYF
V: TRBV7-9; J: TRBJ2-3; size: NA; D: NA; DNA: TGTGCCAGCAGCCCCGGGGTTATTAACACAGATACGCAGTATTTT; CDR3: CASSPGVINTDTQYF
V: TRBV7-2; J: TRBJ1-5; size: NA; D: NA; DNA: TGTGCCAGCAGCTTAGACTATCAGCCCCAGCATTTT; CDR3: CASSLDYQPQHF
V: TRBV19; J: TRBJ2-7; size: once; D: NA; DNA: TGTGCCAGTAGTATATCTAGCGCGACCTCCTACGAGCAGTACTTC; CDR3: CASSISSATSYEQYF
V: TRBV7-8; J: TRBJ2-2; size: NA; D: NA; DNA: TGTGCCAGCAGAGCGGACCGGGGGGACAACGGGGAGCTGTTTTTT; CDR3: CASRADRGDNGELFF
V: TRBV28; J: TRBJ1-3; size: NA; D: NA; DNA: TGTGCCAGCAGTTTATCAACATCTCGTGGAAACACCATATATTTT; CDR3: CASSLSTSRGNTIYF
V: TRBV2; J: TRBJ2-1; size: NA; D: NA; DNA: TGTGCCAGCAGTGGGAGGGGCCGGGGCTCCTACAATGAGCAGTTCTTC; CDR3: CASSGRGRGSYNEQFF
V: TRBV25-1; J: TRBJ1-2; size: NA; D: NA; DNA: TGTGCCAGCAGTGTGTCGGTCTATAACGGCTACACCTTC; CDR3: CASSVSVYNGYTF
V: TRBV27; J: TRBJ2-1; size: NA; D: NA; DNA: TGTGCCAGCAGTTTTTTGGAGGGCCAAAGTAATGAGCAGTTCTTC; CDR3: CASSFLEGQSNEQFF
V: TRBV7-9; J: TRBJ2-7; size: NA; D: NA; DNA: TGTGCCAGCAGCTCGGAGGGCCGTGTCGAGCAGTACTTC; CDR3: CASSSEGRVEQYF
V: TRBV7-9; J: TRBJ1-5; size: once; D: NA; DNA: TGTGCCAGCGGGGACCGGGGTCAGCCCCAGCATTTT; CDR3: CASGDRGQPQHF